This T cell receptor beta chain came from a study of cytomegalovirus exposure and HLA in healthy donors. Study observations and caveats: A missense DCLRE1C variant was associated with V- and J-gene trimming of TCR beta chains in a later analysis, and an independent cohort replicated the association. A prior analysis recorded that most TCR beta V segments were productive about 87% or about 30% of the time.

With regard to this clone: Antigen specificity is unknown.

With 60 Vbeta and 13 Jbeta primers, the PCR was carried out. Sequencing used immunoSEQ multiplex PCR; TCRdb keeps in-frame clones, though not all of them. The data hold about 190,000 clones, with approximately 78% observed a single time. CDR1 is MNHEY and CDR2 is SMNVEV in the germline V gene (reference sequence). Trimming stripped 3 bases from V and 0 bases from J, with 8 bases between. CDR3 length: 14 residues. Healthy bone marrow donors made up the cohort. Sequencing was performed on PBMCs. The receptor was derived from a woman between 18 and 29 years old in good health and CMV-seronegative. The genes are TRBV27 and TRBJ1-1; D gene uncertain. In DNA form, the CDR3 reads TGTGCCAGCAGTTTGTACACTATGAACACTGAAGCTTTCTTT. This codes for CASSLYTMNTEAFF.